This T cell receptor beta chain was recorded in a study of shared clonotypes between healthy human individuals. Regarding the study as a whole: Memory subsets generally showed lower estimated richness than naive subsets.

Profiled with immunoSEQ multiplex PCR; TCRdb holds only in-frame clones, not every one. This table holds some 980,000 clones, approximately 80% found once. Donors had no recently reported acute infections or vaccinations and were HIV-negative. On this clone: The target antigen is unknown.

This CDR3 is built from 16 residues. Trimming shortened V by 3 bases and J by 6 bases, and 18 bases separated the two germline ends. CDR1 is MDHEN, CDR2 SYDVKM, per germline. Sequenced input: memory CD4+ T cells sorted from blood. The subset denotes: CD45RA-negative fraction. The TCR sequence derives from a man between 18 and 35 years old in good health. This sequence joins TRBV28 and TRBJ1-5; possibly TRBD1 for D (6 bases). The CDR3 coding sequence is TGTGCCAGCAGTTTCCCCGGACAGTTCAAATCTCAGCCCCAGCATTTT. This translates into CASSFPGQFKSQPQHF.